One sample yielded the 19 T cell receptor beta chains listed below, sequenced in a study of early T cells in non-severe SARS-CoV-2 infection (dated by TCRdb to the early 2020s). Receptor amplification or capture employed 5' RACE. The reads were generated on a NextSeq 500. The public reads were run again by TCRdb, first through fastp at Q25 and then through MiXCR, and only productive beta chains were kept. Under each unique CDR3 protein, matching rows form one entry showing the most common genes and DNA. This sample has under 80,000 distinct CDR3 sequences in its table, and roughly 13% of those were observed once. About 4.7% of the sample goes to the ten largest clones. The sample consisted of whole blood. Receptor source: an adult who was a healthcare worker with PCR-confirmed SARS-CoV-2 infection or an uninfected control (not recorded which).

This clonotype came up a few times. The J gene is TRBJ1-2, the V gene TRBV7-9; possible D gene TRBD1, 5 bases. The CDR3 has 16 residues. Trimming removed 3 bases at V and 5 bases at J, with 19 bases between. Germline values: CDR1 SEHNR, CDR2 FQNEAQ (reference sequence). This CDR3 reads CASSFEEFRAHYGYTF. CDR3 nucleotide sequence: TGTGCCAGCAGCTTTGAAGAGTTCAGGGCCCATTATGGCTACACCTTC.

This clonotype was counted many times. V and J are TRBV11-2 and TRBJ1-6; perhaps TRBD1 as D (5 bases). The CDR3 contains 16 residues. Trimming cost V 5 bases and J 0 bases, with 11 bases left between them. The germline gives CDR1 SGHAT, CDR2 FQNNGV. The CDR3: CASSTQVYSYNSPLHF. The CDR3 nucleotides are TGTGCCAGCAGCACACAGGTCTACTCCTATAATTCACCCCTCCACTTT.

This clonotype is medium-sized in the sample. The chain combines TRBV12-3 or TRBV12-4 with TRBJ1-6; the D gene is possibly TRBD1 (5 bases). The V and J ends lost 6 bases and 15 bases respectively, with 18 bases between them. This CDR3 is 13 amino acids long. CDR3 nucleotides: TGTGCCAGCAGCCTACCCCAGGGAAGACTCCTCCACTTT. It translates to CASSLPQGRLLHF.

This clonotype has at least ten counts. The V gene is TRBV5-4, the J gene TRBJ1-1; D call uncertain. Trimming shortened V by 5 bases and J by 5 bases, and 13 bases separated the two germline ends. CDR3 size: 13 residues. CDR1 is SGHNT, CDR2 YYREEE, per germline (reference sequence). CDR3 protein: CASSMGWGTEAFF. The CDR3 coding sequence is TGTGCCAGCAGTATGGGGTGGGGTACTGAAGCTTTCTTT.

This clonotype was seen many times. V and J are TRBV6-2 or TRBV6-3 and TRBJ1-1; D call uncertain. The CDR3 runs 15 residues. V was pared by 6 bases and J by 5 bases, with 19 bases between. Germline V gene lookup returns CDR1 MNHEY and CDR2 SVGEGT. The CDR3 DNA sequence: TGTGCCAGCAGCCCCTCTCTTTGGGGAGTGACTGAAGCTTTCTTT. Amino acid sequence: CASSPSLWGVTEAFF.

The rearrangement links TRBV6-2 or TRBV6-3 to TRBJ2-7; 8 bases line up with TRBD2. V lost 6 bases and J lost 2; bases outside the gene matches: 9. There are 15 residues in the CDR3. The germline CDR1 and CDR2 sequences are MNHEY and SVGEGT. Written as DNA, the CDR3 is TGTGCCAGCAGCCCTCTCGCGGGGGGCCCCTACGAGCAGTACTTC. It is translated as CASSPLAGGPYEQYF.

Written as DNA, the CDR3 is TGCAGCGTTGGAGGGAACGAGCAGTACTTC. Translated: CSVGGNEQYF. The V call is TRBV29-1, the J call TRBJ2-7; the D gene is possibly TRBD2 (5 bases). With 4 bases removed from V and 5 bases from J, the gap between germline ends came to 6 bases. Germline assignment: CDR1 SQVTM and CDR2 ANQGSEA. The length of the CDR3 is 10 residues.

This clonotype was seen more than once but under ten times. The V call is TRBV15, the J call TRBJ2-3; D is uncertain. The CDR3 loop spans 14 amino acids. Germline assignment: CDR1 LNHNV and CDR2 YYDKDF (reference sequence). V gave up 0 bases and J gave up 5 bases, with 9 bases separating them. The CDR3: CATSRDARKDTQYF. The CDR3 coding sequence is TGTGCCACCAGCAGAGATGCGAGGAAAGATACGCAGTATTTT.

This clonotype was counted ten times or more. The CDR3 coding sequence is TGTGCCAGCAGCTTAATTCAGGGTGCAGGCGAGCAGTACTTC. Protein product: CASSLIQGAGEQYF. The V gene is TRBV11-1, the J gene TRBJ2-7, with D possibly being TRBD1 (5 bases). The CDR3 is made up of 14 amino acids. Germline V CDR1 and CDR2: SGHAT, FQDESV (reference sequence). The V gene lost 2 bases and the J gene lost 6 bases, with 14 bases spanning the gap.

CDR3 nucleotides: TGTGCCAGCAGCCCTGACCGGAGGCACCCCTACGAGCAGTACTTC. It encodes CASSPDRRHPYEQYF. This chain connects TRBV9 to TRBJ2-7; D perhaps matches TRBD2 (5 bases). CDR1 and CDR2 (germline): SGDLS, YYNGEE. The ends were cut back, 4 bases at V and 2 bases at J, with 16 bases in the middle. The CDR3 length is 15 residues.

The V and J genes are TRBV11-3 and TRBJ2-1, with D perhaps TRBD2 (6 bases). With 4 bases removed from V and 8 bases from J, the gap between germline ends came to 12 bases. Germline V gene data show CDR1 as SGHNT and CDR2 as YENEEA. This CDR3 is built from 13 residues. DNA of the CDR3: TGTGCCAGCAGCTCGCCGGAGGGGTATGAGCAGTTCTTC. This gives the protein CASSSPEGYEQFF.

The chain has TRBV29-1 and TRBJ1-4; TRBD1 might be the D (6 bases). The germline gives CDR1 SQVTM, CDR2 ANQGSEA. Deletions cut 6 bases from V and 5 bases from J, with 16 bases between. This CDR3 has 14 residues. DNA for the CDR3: TGCAGCGTAGCTCCCGGGACAAGGAATGAAAAACTGTTTTTT. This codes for CSVAPGTRNEKLFF.

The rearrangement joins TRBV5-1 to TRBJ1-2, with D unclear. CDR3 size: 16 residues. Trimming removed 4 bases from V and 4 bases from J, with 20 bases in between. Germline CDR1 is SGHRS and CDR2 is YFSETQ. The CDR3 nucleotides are TGCGCCAGCAGCCCCCTCGGAGGAACTCAACTCTATGGCTACACCTTC. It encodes CASSPLGGTQLYGYTF.

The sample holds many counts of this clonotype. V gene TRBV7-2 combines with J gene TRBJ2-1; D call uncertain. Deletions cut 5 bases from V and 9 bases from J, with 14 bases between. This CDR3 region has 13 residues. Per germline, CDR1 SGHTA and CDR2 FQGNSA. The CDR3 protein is CASSTRPGVEQFF. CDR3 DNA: TGTGCCAGCAGCACCAGACCAGGCGTTGAGCAGTTCTTC.

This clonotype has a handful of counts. This chain's CDR3 is CSVEDGAGHNQPQHF. CDR3 DNA sequence: TGCAGCGTTGAAGATGGCGCGGGTCACAATCAGCCCCAGCATTTT. The chain is built from TRBV29-1 and TRBJ1-5, with no clear D. CDR1 is SQVTM and CDR2 is ANQGSEA in the germline V gene. The CDR3 totals 15 residues. Trimming cost V 0 bases and J 3 bases, with 12 bases left between them.

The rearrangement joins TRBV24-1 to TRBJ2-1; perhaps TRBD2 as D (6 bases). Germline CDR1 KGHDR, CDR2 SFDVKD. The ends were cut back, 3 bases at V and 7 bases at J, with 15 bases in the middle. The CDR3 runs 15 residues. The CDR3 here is CATSDQRLERNEQFF. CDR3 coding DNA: TGTGCCACCAGTGATCAAAGACTAGAGCGGAATGAGCAGTTCTTC.

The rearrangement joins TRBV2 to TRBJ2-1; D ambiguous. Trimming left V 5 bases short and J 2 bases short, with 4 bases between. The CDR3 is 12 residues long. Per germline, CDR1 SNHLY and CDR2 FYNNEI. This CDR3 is CASSLAYNEQFF. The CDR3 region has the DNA TGTGCCAGCAGTCTAGCCTACAATGAGCAGTTCTTC.

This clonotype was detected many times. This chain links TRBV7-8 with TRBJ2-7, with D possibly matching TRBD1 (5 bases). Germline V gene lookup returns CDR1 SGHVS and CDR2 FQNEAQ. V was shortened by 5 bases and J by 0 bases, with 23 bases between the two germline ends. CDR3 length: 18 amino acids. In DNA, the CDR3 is TGTGCCAGCAGCCCCAGAAGGGGTATAGGTGGTAGCTCCTACGAGCAGTACTTC. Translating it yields CASSPRRGIGGSSYEQYF.

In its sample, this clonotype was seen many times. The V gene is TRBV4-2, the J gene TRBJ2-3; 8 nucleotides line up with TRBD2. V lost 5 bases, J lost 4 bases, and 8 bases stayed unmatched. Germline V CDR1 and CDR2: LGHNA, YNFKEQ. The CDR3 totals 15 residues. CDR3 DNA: TGTGCCAGCAGCAAGAGTAGCGGGGTGGCAGATACGCAGTATTTT. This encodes CASSKSSGVADTQYF.